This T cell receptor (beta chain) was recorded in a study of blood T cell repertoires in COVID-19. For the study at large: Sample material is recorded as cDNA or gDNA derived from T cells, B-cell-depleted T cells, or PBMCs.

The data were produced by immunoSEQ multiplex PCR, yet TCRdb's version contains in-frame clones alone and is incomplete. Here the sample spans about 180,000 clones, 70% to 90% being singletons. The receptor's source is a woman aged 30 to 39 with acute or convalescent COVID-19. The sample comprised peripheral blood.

Written as DNA, the CDR3 is TGTGCCAGCTCACCAAGCGGGAGCTCCTACAATGAGCAGTTCTTC. This sequence encodes CASSPSGSSYNEQFF. The chain combines TRBV18 with TRBJ2-1, with 8 bases lining up with TRBD2. The CDR3 has 15 residues. The J segment lost 0 bases and the V segment lost 2 bases, leaving 0 bases of the junction unmatched. CDR1 is KGHSH, CDR2 LQKENI, per germline.